The clone carrying this T cell receptor beta chain appeared a few times. The CDR3 loop spans 16 amino acids. V shed 6 bases and J shed 5 bases, with 20 bases lying between them. Germline-derived CDR1 and CDR2 are SGHNT and YYREEE (reference sequence). These data come from a study of blood T cell repertoires in COVID-19. Study-level information: Sample material is recorded as cDNA or gDNA derived from T cells, B-cell-depleted T cells, or PBMCs.

Method: immunoSEQ multiplex PCR; TCRdb's copy keeps in-frame clones and lacks some. The sample comprises fewer than 300,000 clones, about 80% of which are singletons, and less than 10% rests with the top ten. The chain employs TRBV5-4 and TRBJ2-2, with no clear D. Sequencing was performed on peripheral blood. The clonotype originates from a human donor in a cohort sampled during active COVID-19. The CDR3, as DNA: TGTGCCAGCACCAAAGTTCGAGGATCCGGGACCGGGGAGCTGTTTTTT. Protein: CASTKVRGSGTGELFF.